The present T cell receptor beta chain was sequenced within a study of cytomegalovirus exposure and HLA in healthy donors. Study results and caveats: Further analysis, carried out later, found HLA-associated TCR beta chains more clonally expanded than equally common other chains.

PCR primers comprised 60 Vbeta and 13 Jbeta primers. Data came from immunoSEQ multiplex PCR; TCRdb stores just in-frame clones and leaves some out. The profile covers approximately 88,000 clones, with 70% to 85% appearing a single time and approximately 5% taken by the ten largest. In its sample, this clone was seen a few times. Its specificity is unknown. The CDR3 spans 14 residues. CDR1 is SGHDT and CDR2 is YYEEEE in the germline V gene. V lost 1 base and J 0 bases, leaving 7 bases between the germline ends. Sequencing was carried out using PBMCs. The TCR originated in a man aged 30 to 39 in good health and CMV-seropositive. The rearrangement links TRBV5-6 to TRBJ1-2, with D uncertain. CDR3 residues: CASSLSEANYGYTF. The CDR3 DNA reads TGTGCCAGCAGCTTGTCAGAGGCTAACTATGGCTACACCTTC.